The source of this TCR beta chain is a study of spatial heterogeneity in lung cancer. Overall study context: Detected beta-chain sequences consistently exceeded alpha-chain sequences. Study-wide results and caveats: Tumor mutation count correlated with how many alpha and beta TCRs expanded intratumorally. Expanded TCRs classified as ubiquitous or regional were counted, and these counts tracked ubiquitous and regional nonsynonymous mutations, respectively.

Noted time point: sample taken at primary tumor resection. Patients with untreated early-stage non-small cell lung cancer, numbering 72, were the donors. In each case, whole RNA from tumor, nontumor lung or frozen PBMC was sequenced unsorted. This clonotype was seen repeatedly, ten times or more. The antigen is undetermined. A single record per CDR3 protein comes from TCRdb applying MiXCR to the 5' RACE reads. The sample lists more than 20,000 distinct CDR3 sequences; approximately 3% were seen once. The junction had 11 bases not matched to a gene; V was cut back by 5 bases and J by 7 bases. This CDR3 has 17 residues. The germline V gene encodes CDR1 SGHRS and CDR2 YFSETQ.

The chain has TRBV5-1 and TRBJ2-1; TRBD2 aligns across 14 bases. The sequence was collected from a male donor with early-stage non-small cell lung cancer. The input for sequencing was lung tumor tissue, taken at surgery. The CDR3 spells CASRQRPGTSGSNEQFF. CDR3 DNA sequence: TGCGCCAGCAGACAGCGACCGGGGACTAGCGGGAGTAATGAGCAGTTCTTC.